This record covers a single TCR beta chain. Reprocessing the 5' RACE reads, TCRdb reports a single entry for every CDR3 protein and omits DNA. The sample table includes more than 400,000 distinct CDR3 sequences. The source of the sample is a study of T cells expressing NK-cell markers. Germline V gene lookup returns CDR1 DFQATT and CDR2 SNEGSKA (reference sequence). This CDR3 spans 16 amino acids. Specimen: blood T cells: a sorted CD56 or NKG2C T cell subset, CD4+ or CD8+ T cells, or bulk PBMC T cells (not recorded which). This TCR was recovered from a woman between 18 and 69 years old in good health. The chain links TRBV20-1 to TRBJ2-2; TCRdb's D gene call, TRBD2, goes unchecked for lack of DNA. The CDR3 protein is CSAPQRGGLSTGELFF.